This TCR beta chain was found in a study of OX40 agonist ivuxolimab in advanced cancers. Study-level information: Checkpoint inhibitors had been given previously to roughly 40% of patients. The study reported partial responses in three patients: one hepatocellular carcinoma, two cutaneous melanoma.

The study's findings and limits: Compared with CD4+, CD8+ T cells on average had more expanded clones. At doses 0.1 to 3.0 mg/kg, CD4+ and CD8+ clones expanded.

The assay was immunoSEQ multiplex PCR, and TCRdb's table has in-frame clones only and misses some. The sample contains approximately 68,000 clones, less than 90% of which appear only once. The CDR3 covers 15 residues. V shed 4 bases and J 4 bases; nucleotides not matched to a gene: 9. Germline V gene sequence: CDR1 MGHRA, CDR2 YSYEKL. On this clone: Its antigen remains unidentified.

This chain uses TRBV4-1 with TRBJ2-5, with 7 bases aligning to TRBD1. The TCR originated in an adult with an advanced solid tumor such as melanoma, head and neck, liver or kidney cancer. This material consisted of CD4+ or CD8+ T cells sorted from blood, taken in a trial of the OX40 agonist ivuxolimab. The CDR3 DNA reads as TGCGCCAGCAGCCCGTATCGACAGGGCATAGAGACCCAGTACTTC. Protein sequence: CASSPYRQGIETQYF.